These 15 T cell receptor beta chains came from one sample sequenced in a study of cytomegalovirus exposure and HLA in healthy donors. Both 60 Vbeta primers and 13 Jbeta primers went into the PCR. Sequencing used immunoSEQ multiplex PCR; TCRdb keeps in-frame clones, though not all of them. The sample contains about 82,000 clones, about 70% of which appear only once. Sample: PBMCs. These receptors were obtained from a woman aged 50 to 60 in good health and CMV-seropositive.

The CDR3 is CASRLAGGQYEQFF. In DNA, the CDR3 is TGTGCCAGTCGACTAGCGGGAGGGCAATATGAGCAGTTCTTC. The chain uses TRBV19 and TRBJ2-1; TRBD2 matches 14 bases. The CDR3 is 14 amino acids. Trimming cost V 8 bases and J 8 bases; bases outside gene matches: 5. Germline values: CDR1 LNHDA, CDR2 SQIVND (reference sequence).

This rearrangement joins TRBV15 to TRBJ2-7; possible D gene TRBD2, 6 bases. Trimming shortened V by 5 bases and J by 0 bases, and 14 bases separated the two germline ends. The CDR3 sequence is 15 residues long. Germline CDR1 is LNHNV and CDR2 is YYDKDF (reference sequence). For the CDR3, the DNA is TGTGCCACCAGCCCTCGAGGGCGGGACTCCTACGAGCAGTACTTC. It is translated as CATSPRGRDSYEQYF.

This chain joins TRBV5-4 and TRBJ2-1; TRBD2 matches at 11 bases. Looked up from germline, CDR1 is SGHNT and CDR2 is YYREEE (reference sequence). With 0 bases clipped from V and 6 bases from J, the junction kept 5 bases outside the gene matches. CDR3 length: 16 residues. The CDR3 reads CASSLGLAGGGNEQFF. The DNA for the CDR3 is TGTGCCAGCAGCTTGGGTCTAGCGGGAGGAGGCAATGAGCAGTTCTTC.

The genes are TRBV7-8 and TRBJ2-7; 13 nucleotides agree with TRBD2. V lost 5 bases to trimming and J lost 4 bases; unmatched junction nucleotides: 17. This CDR3 spans 19 amino acids. Looked up from germline, CDR1 is SGHVS and CDR2 is FQNEAQ. The CDR3 protein is CASSHGLAGVPLPIYEQYF. The CDR3 DNA is TGTGCCAGCAGCCACGGACTAGCGGGAGTCCCCCTCCCCATTTACGAGCAGTACTTC.

The chain is built from TRBV15 and TRBJ1-2; 8 nucleotides match TRBD1. Germline V gene data show CDR1 as LNHNV and CDR2 as YYDKDF (reference sequence). Losses at the gene ends were 1 base for V and 4 bases for J; bases not matched to a gene: 5. The CDR3 is made up of 15 amino acids. CDR3 in amino acids: CATSRGGQGLYGYTF. The DNA for the CDR3 is TGTGCCACCAGCAGAGGTGGACAGGGACTCTATGGCTACACCTTC.

V gene TRBV6-4 combines with J gene TRBJ2-3; TRBD2 matches at 14 bases. The CDR3 sequence is 15 residues long. V dropped 3 bases and J dropped 6; count of bases not matched to a gene: 2. Germline V gene lookup returns CDR1 MRHNA and CDR2 SNTAGT. The CDR3 reads CASSEGLAGVDTQYF. The CDR3 DNA sequence: TGTGCCAGCAGTGAGGGACTAGCGGGAGTGGATACGCAGTATTTT.

This chain links TRBV7-9 with TRBJ2-7; possibly TRBD1 for D (6 bases). Trimming shortened V by 5 bases and J by 2 bases, and 19 bases separated the two germline ends. In germline, CDR1 is SEHNR, CDR2 FQNEAQ (reference sequence). The CDR3 has 16 residues. The CDR3, as DNA: TGTGCCAGCAGCACTCCACTTCAGGGGCCGACCTACGAGCAGTACTTC. This translates into CASSTPLQGPTYEQYF.

The chain employs TRBV5-1 and TRBJ1-1; no firm D call. This CDR3 has 13 amino acids. The V gene lost 0 bases and the J gene lost 5 bases, with 8 bases spanning the gap. CDR1 is SGHRS and CDR2 is YFSETQ in the germline V gene. In DNA, the CDR3 is TGCGCCAGCAGCTTGGTTTACGGGACTGAAGCTTTCTTT. Translation: CASSLVYGTEAFF.

V gene TRBV2 combines with J gene TRBJ2-1; D may be TRBD2 (6 bases). The V end lost 7 bases, the J end lost 0 bases, and 13 bases lay between the germline ends. The CDR3 spans 15 residues. Germline assignment: CDR1 SNHLY and CDR2 FYNNEI. CDR3 in amino acids: CASIPGRPSYNEQFF. The CDR3 DNA sequence: TGTGCCAGCATCCCCGGGAGACCCTCCTACAATGAGCAGTTCTTC.

This clone showed up just once. The chain has TRBV15 and TRBJ2-7; TRBD2 matches at 8 bases. Germline CDR1 and CDR2: LNHNV and YYDKDF (reference sequence). The V segment lost 0 bases and the J segment 6 bases; nucleotides outside the gene matches: 16. The CDR3 runs to 18 residues. The CDR3 is CATSRERPRTSPKGEQYF. Here the CDR3 DNA reads TGTGCCACCAGCAGAGAGCGTCCAAGGACTAGCCCGAAGGGCGAGCAGTACTTC.

This chain connects TRBV5-4 to TRBJ2-7, with TRBD1 matching over 9 bases. CDR3 length: 16 amino acids. Looked up from germline, CDR1 is SGHNT and CDR2 is YYREEE (reference sequence). V was pared by 2 bases and J by 5 bases, with 11 bases of the junction left unmatched. In DNA, the CDR3 is TGTGCCAGCAGCTTATGGGGCGGGACAGGGCTTAACGAGCAGTACTTC. Translated, it gives CASSLWGGTGLNEQYF.

J is TRBJ2-3 and V is TRBV19; the D gene is possibly TRBD2 (6 bases). The ends were cut back, 3 bases at V and 6 bases at J, with 16 bases in the middle. Germline loops: CDR1 LNHDA, CDR2 SQIVND (reference sequence). CDR3 size: 15 residues. The CDR3 spells CASSINTGAGDTQYF. The CDR3 DNA sequence: TGTGCCAGTAGTATTAATACGGGAGCCGGTGATACGCAGTATTTT.

The CDR3 here is CAIIPSRGQNTGELFF. As DNA, the CDR3 is TGTGCCATCATTCCAAGTAGAGGGCAGAACACCGGGGAGCTGTTTTTT. The gene calls are TRBV10-3 and TRBJ2-2, with D possibly being TRBD2 (5 bases). Trimming removed 7 bases at V and 1 base at J, with 16 bases between. CDR3 length: 16 amino acids. From germline, CDR1 is ENHRY and CDR2 SYGVKD.

This chain links TRBV5-4 with TRBJ2-7, with TRBD2 matching over 8 bases. CDR1 is SGHNT and CDR2 is YYREEE in the germline V gene (reference sequence). After removal of 4 bases from V and 6 bases from J, the junction contained 15 bases not matched to a gene. The CDR3 runs 16 residues. DNA for the CDR3: TGTGCCAGCAGCCCAGGAGCGGGAGTACCTAGCGGCGAGCAGTACTTC. This gives the protein CASSPGAGVPSGEQYF.

The chain joins TRBV9 to TRBJ2-2; D perhaps matches TRBD2 (6 bases). V was trimmed by 4 bases and J by 6 bases, leaving 10 bases between them. The CDR3 loop spans 13 amino acids. Germline V CDR1 and CDR2: SGDLS, YYNGEE. CDR3 protein: CASSLGSPGELFF. The CDR3 DNA sequence: TGTGCCAGCAGCCTCGGGAGCCCCGGGGAGCTGTTTTTT.